This TCR beta chain was found in a study of early stage breast cancer tumors. Study background: Most invasive tumors, about 70% of the 16, were ER+/PR+/HER2-. Study outcomes and limitations: Tumor and normal breast were distinguished via blood comparison in about 85% of the 16 patients. Unsorted bulk genomic DNA sequencing lacked pairing and functional marker data.

As to this clone: Its antigen is unidentified.

Some clones are missing from TCRdb's copy, which holds only in-frame ones; the method was immunoSEQ multiplex PCR. The table shows tens of thousands of clones, with 85% to 95% occurring only once. The origin of this receptor is a person aged 65-85 years with breast cancer. Sequenced: blood.

The CDR3 region is CAWTRAGGAFSTDTQYF. CDR3 coding DNA: TGTGCCTGGACGAGAGCGGGGGGTGCCTTTAGTACAGATACGCAGTATTTT. The chain uses TRBV30 and TRBJ2-3, with 9 bases matching TRBD2. This CDR3 spans 17 amino acids. Germline loops: CDR1 GTSNPN, CDR2 SVGIG (reference sequence). V was clipped by 4 bases and J by 3 bases; unmatched bases: 14.